Listed here are 15 T cell receptor beta chains from one sample, sequenced in a study of Tregs in tolerant kidney transplant recipients. Assay: immunoSEQ multiplex PCR; the TCRdb copy retains only in-frame clones and omits some. The sample records about 17,000 clones, 82% being singletons. The sample consisted of Tregs from blood. All receptors derive from a human donor in good health.

This chain uses TRBV11-2 with TRBJ2-5; 8 bases agree with TRBD2. This CDR3 has 14 amino acids. The junction had 1 base not matched to a gene; V was cut back by 0 bases and J by 4 bases. CDR1 is SGHAT, CDR2 FQNNGV, per germline. The CDR3 DNA reads as TGTGCCAGCAGCTTAGAGGGACTAGTAGAGACCCAGTACTTC. Protein product: CASSLEGLVETQYF.

The chain links TRBV7-6 to TRBJ2-5, with 11 bases fitting TRBD2. This CDR3 comprises 18 residues. The germline V gene encodes CDR1 SGHVS and CDR2 FNYEAQ. V lost 2 bases to trimming and J lost 1 base; unmatched junction nucleotides: 9. CDR3 bases: TGTGCCAGCAGCTTATGGAGGGCTAGCGGGGGGAGCCAAGAGACCCAGTACTTC. Protein sequence: CASSLWRASGGSQETQYF.

This clone appeared a single time. The chain uses TRBV5-1 and TRBJ2-5; D gene ambiguous. Trimming pared 1 base from V and 1 base from J, leaving 5 bases between. The CDR3 extends over 13 amino acids. Per germline, CDR1 SGHRS and CDR2 YFSETQ. The CDR3 nucleotides read TGCGCCAGCAGCTTGAACAGCCAAGAGACCCAGTACTTC. This sequence encodes CASSLNSQETQYF. The full variable domain, in which reference TRBV5-1 and TRBJ2-5 provide the parts outside the CDR3, is KAGVTQTPRYLIKTRGQQVTLSCSPISGHRSVSWYQQTPGQGLQFLFEYFSETQRNKGNFPGRFSGRQFSNSRSEMNVSTLELGDSALYLCASSLNSQETQYFGPGTRLLVL.

The chain uses TRBV7-2 and TRBJ2-7; 11 positions agree with TRBD2. CDR1 and CDR2 from the germline V gene are SGHTA and FQGNSA. There are 15 residues in the CDR3. Trimming took 4 bases from V and 4 from J; bases not matched to a gene: 6. The CDR3, as DNA: TGTGCCAGCAGCTCCCAACCTAGCGGGGGGTACGAGCAGTACTTC. This encodes CASSSQPSGGYEQYF.

The chain recombines TRBV29-1 with TRBJ2-2; TRBD1 aligns across 7 bases. Germline V gives CDR1 SQVTM, CDR2 ANQGSEA. J gave up 5 bases and V 3 bases, and 3 bases lay outside the gene matches. CDR3 length: 13 amino acids. CDR3 bases: TGCAGCGTTGATCCACAGGGGACCGGGGAGCTGTTTTTT. Translating it yields CSVDPQGTGELFF.

The chain recombines TRBV11-2 with TRBJ2-3, with TRBD2 matching 13 bases. This CDR3 comprises 16 residues. Germline V CDR1 and CDR2: SGHAT, FQNNGV. The trim removed 4 bases at V and 2 bases at J, leaving 3 bases unmatched. The CDR3 region has the DNA TGTGCCAGCAGCTCGGGACTAGCGGGGTCCACAGATACGCAGTATTTT. Its translation is CASSSGLAGSTDTQYF.

The chain employs TRBV7-2 and TRBJ1-4; D might be TRBD1 (5 bases). Germline V CDR1 and CDR2: SGHTA, FQGNSA. The CDR3 sequence is 15 residues long. The germline V and J ends were trimmed by 1 base and 10 bases, with 16 bases remaining between them. CDR3 sequence: CASSLVLMGGGKLFF. The CDR3 region has the DNA TGTGCCAGCAGCTTAGTACTCATGGGTGGGGGAAAACTGTTTTTT.

The chain recombines TRBV2 with TRBJ1-2, with 7 nucleotides matching TRBD1. The V gene end was trimmed by 5 bases and the J gene end by 8 bases; junction bases not matched to a gene: 11. CDR3 length: 14 amino acids. CDR1 is SNHLY and CDR2 is FYNNEI in the germline V gene. The CDR3 loop is CASSTRTGFSGYTF. The CDR3 DNA reads as TGTGCCAGCAGTACTCGGACAGGATTTTCAGGCTACACCTTC.

The V call is TRBV6-1, the J call TRBJ2-3; 7 nucleotides agree with TRBD2. The CDR3 has 15 residues. The junction had 8 bases not matched to a gene; V was cut back by 1 base and J by 7 bases. CDR1 and CDR2 from the germline V gene are MNHNS and SASEGT. The CDR3 nucleotides read TGTGCCAGCAGTGAAGATCCAGAGAGCGGGAATACGCAGTATTTT. It translates to CASSEDPESGNTQYF.

The chain joins TRBV7-9 to TRBJ2-7; tentative D call: TRBD1 (6 bases). The CDR3 consists of 12 residues. CDR1 SEHNR and CDR2 FQNEAQ come from the germline V gene (reference sequence). Trimming pared 5 bases from V and 6 bases from J, leaving 11 bases between. CDR3 loop: CASSLFRGEQYF. The CDR3, as DNA: TGTGCCAGCAGCCTTTTCAGGGGCGAGCAGTACTTC.

The chain carries TRBV5-6 and TRBJ1-1; D remains unclear. The V and J ends lost 1 base and 10 bases respectively, with 17 bases between them. Germline V gene lookup returns CDR1 SGHDT and CDR2 YYEEEE. The CDR3 is 14 residues long. CDR3 amino acids: CASSLPAGFPRAFF. The DNA of the CDR3 is TGTGCCAGCAGCTTGCCCGCGGGTTTCCCTAGAGCTTTCTTT.

This chain joins TRBV11-1 and TRBJ2-3, with D perhaps TRBD1 or TRBD2 (7 bases each). Trimming removed 3 bases from V and 4 bases from J, with 11 bases in between. From germline, CDR1 is SGHAT and CDR2 FQDESV (reference sequence). The CDR3 contains 14 residues. The CDR3 loop reads CASSLGGGPDTQYF. CDR3 nucleotides: TGTGCCAGCAGCTTGGGAGGGGGCCCAGATACGCAGTATTTT.

V is TRBV27 and J is TRBJ2-6; D is uncertain. Germline V gene data show CDR1 as MNHEY and CDR2 as SMNVEV (reference sequence). The CDR3 is 13 residues long. Trimming pared 7 bases from V and 0 bases from J, leaving 4 bases between. The CDR3 region is CASTYSGANVLTF. The CDR3 DNA reads TGTGCCAGCACCTACTCTGGGGCCAACGTCCTGACTTTC.

The V and J genes are TRBV19 and TRBJ1-1, with TRBD1 matching over 11 bases. V lost 9 bases to trimming and J lost 3 bases; unmatched junction nucleotides: 9. This CDR3 has 15 amino acids. The germline V gene encodes CDR1 LNHDA and CDR2 SQIVND (reference sequence). The CDR3, as DNA: TGTGCCAGCACTCGGACAGGGGGCCGTTACACTGAAGCTTTCTTT. Protein: CASTRTGGRYTEAFF.

V usage is TRBV13 and J usage is TRBJ2-5; no clear D. The CDR3 runs to 12 residues. Looked up from germline, CDR1 is PRHDT and CDR2 is FYEKMQ (reference sequence). Trimming left V 4 bases short and J 2 bases short, with 5 bases between. The CDR3 sequence: CASSSRQETQYF. CDR3 in DNA: TGTGCCAGCAGCTCCCGTCAAGAGACCCAGTACTTC.